The 10 T cell receptor beta chains below all came from one sample that was sequenced in a study of EBV T-cell therapy then PD-1 blockade in nasopharyngeal carcinoma. TCRdb's copy holds only in-frame clones and misses some; the assay was immunoSEQ multiplex PCR. Of approximately 21,000 clones in the sample, roughly 84% were seen once. This sample's treatment: AdE1-LMPpoly-expanded autologous EBV-specific T-cell therapy followed by anti-PD-1 nivolumab. Their target antigens are unknown. This specimen consisted of CD8+ T cells from blood, obtained at roughly day 60 from a patient whose treatment included autologous EBV-specific T cells and nivolumab. Receptors originate from a man aged 35 to 55 with nasopharyngeal carcinoma.

This clone has just a few counts. The genes are TRBV6-2 or TRBV6-3 and TRBJ2-1, with D unresolved. This CDR3 comprises 12 residues. In germline, CDR1 is MNHEY, CDR2 SVGEGT. The V end lost 5 bases, the J end lost 3 bases, and 5 bases lay between the germline ends. The CDR3 bases are TGTGCCAGCAGTCGATACTACAATGAGCAGTTCTTC. Encoded protein: CASSRYYNEQFF.

The V call is TRBV19, the J call TRBJ1-2; D is unclear. V was shortened by 8 bases and J by 1 base, with 8 bases between the two germline ends. Germline assignment: CDR1 LNHDA and CDR2 SQIVND (reference sequence). The CDR3 length is 12 residues. The DNA for the CDR3 is TGTGCCAGTTGTTGGAATAACTATGGCTACACCTTC. This codes for CASCWNNYGYTF. The entire variable domain, with the rest obtained from reference TRBV19 and TRBJ1-2, is as follows: DGGITQSPKYLFRKEGQNVTLSCEQNLNHDAMYWYRQDPGQGLRLIYYSQIVNDFQKGDIAEGYSVSREKKESFPLTVTSAQKNPTAFYLCASCWNNYGYTFGSGTRLTVV.

The rearrangement joins TRBV6-2 or TRBV6-3 to TRBJ2-3, with 7 bases fitting TRBD1. Germline assignment: CDR1 MNHEY and CDR2 SVGEGT. This CDR3 is 16 amino acids long. V lost 0 bases to trimming and J lost 4 bases; unmatched junction nucleotides: 7. CDR3 protein: CASSYSGGLRADTQYF. The DNA for the CDR3 is TGTGCCAGCAGTTACTCAGGGGGCTTACGGGCAGATACGCAGTATTTT.

A few counts support this clone. V gene TRBV5-1 combines with J gene TRBJ2-7, with D unresolved. The germline gives CDR1 SGHRS, CDR2 YFSETQ. The length of the CDR3 is 13 residues. V was clipped by 6 bases and J by 1 base, with 11 bases between them. The CDR3 DNA sequence: TGCGCCAGCACAGGAACCTCGTCCTACGAGCAGTACTTC. This gives the protein CASTGTSSYEQYF.

The chain's CDR3 is CASSLYGGQPQHF. CDR3 sequence (DNA): TGTGCCAGCAGCTTATATGGGGGCCAGCCCCAGCATTTT. The chain combines TRBV5-6 with TRBJ1-5; possible D gene TRBD1, 6 bases. Germline lookup yields CDR1 SGHDT and CDR2 YYEEEE. The CDR3 covers 13 residues. V lost 2 bases, J lost 7 bases, and 10 bases lay in between.

The chain has TRBV7-8 and TRBJ2-7; D possibly uses TRBD1 or TRBD2 (5 bases each). Germline assignment: CDR1 SGHVS and CDR2 FQNEAQ. Trimming removed 1 base at V and 0 bases at J, with 10 bases between. This CDR3 has 15 amino acids. CDR3 sequence: CASSLGQGPSYEQYF. The CDR3 DNA follows: TGTGCCAGCAGCTTAGGGCAGGGACCCTCCTACGAGCAGTACTTC.

The chain employs TRBV9 and TRBJ2-6, with D perhaps TRBD2 (6 bases). The CDR3 has 18 amino acids. Trimming pared 0 bases from V and 3 bases from J, leaving 16 bases between. The germline gives CDR1 SGDLS, CDR2 YYNGEE. The CDR3 here is CASSVGLQGGYGANVLTF. The CDR3 coding sequence is TGTGCCAGCAGCGTAGGGCTCCAGGGAGGCTATGGGGCCAACGTCCTGACTTTC.

This sequence joins TRBV2 and TRBJ2-5; no reliable D call. This CDR3 region has 14 residues. Germline V CDR1 and CDR2: SNHLY, FYNNEI. Trimming took off 3 bases at V and 6 bases at J, with 14 bases between the two ends. CDR3 bases: TGTGCCAGCAGTGAGGGTCAAATTCGGCAGACCCAGTACTTC. Protein: CASSEGQIRQTQYF.

This sequence joins TRBV7-6 and TRBJ1-1, with TRBD1 matching 7 bases. The junction had 4 bases not matched to a gene; V was cut back by 5 bases and J by 4 bases. CDR1 is SGHVS, CDR2 FNYEAQ, per germline. The CDR3 contains 13 residues. The CDR3 is CASSPPGGTEAFF. CDR3 DNA: TGTGCCAGCAGCCCGCCAGGGGGCACTGAAGCTTTCTTT.

The chain employs TRBV7-9 and TRBJ1-2; perhaps TRBD1 as D (5 bases). The CDR3 is 15 amino acids. V was cut by 2 bases and J by 2 bases, with 12 bases left in between. Germline lookup yields CDR1 SEHNR and CDR2 FQNEAQ (reference sequence). The CDR3 loop reads CASSLLSRENYGYTF. The CDR3 DNA reads TGTGCCAGCAGCTTATTGAGCAGGGAGAACTATGGCTACACCTTC.